The 3 T cell receptor beta chains in this list originate from one sample, sequenced in a study of cytomegalovirus exposure and HLA in healthy donors. Profiled with immunoSEQ multiplex PCR; TCRdb holds only in-frame clones, not every one. The data show 200,000 to 250,000 clones, roughly nine tenths seen once. Sequenced: PBMCs. The receptors stem from a man younger than 30 in good health and CMV-seropositive.

The CDR3 reads CASSFGSGLAGVTDTQYF. CDR3 nucleotide sequence: TGTGCCAGCAGCTTTGGCTCAGGACTAGCGGGAGTGACAGATACGCAGTATTTT. The V call is TRBV11-3, the J call TRBJ2-3; 13 nucleotides line up with TRBD2. This CDR3 spans 18 amino acids. Germline lookup yields CDR1 SGHNT and CDR2 YENEEA. V dropped 3 bases and J dropped 3; count of bases not matched to a gene: 9.

This chain connects TRBV7-9 to TRBJ2-7; D possibly corresponds to TRBD2 (6 bases). V lost 0 bases and J lost 0, with 9 bases in between. Germline lookup yields CDR1 SEHNR and CDR2 FQNEAQ (reference sequence). CDR3 length equals 15 residues. This CDR3 reads CASSLAGTASYEQYF. The CDR3 DNA reads as TGTGCCAGCAGCTTAGCCGGGACTGCCTCCTACGAGCAGTACTTC. The full variable domain, rest sourced from reference TRBV7-9 and TRBJ2-7, is DTGVSQNPRHKITKRGQNVTFRCDPISEHNRLYWYRQTLGQGPEFLTYFQNEAQLEKSRLLSDRFSAERPKGSFSTLEIQRTEQGDSAMYLCASSLAGTASYEQYFGPGTRLTVT.

The chain carries TRBV29-1 and TRBJ2-2; tentatively, D is TRBD2 (6 bases). CDR1 and CDR2 (germline): SQVTM, ANQGSEA. The CDR3 contains 14 residues. V gave up 4 bases and J gave up 2 bases, with 11 bases separating them. The CDR3 coding sequence is TGCAGCGTTGTGGGTAGCGGAAACACCGGGGAGCTGTTTTTT. Amino acid sequence: CSVVGSGNTGELFF.